Described below is a single T cell receptor (beta chain) sequence and its context. CDR1 is MNHEY, CDR2 SVGAGI, per germline. V was cut by 7 bases and J by 6 bases, with 16 bases left in between. CDR3 length: 13 amino acids. This sample was taken from a study of OX40 agonist ivuxolimab in advanced cancers. Produced via immunoSEQ multiplex PCR; TCRdb's table is partial and in-frame only. The table lists roughly 67,000 clones, roughly 87% of them singletons. The clonotype was recovered from an adult with an advanced solid tumor such as melanoma, head and neck, liver or kidney cancer. The material sequenced was CD4+ or CD8+ T cells sorted from blood, taken in a trial of the OX40 agonist ivuxolimab. The V and J genes are TRBV6-5 and TRBJ2-7; D possibly corresponds to TRBD1 (6 bases). CDR3 protein: CASTPQGNGEQYF. CDR3 nucleotides: TGTGCCAGCACCCCACAGGGAAACGGCGAGCAGTACTTC.